This paragraph reports one T cell receptor (beta chain). This CDR3 comprises 14 residues. This sample stems from a study of blood T cell repertoires in COVID-19. The repertoire was sequenced with immunoSEQ multiplex PCR; TCRdb's copy has only in-frame clones and lacks some. Among 220,000 or so clones, nearly 90% were seen once, and the ten largest hold around 15%. The chain combines TRBV21-1 with TRBJ2-7; TRBD1, the D gene given by the table, was not confirmed from the DNA. TRBV21-1 is termed a pseudogene. The clonotype comes from a man aged 25 to 40 who had been exposed to COVID-19. Material: PBMCs or T cells enriched from blood (not recorded which). In DNA form, the CDR3 reads TGTGCCAGCAGCTTCCGGACAGGGGTCTACGAGCAGTACTTC. Protein product: CASSFRTGVYEQYF.